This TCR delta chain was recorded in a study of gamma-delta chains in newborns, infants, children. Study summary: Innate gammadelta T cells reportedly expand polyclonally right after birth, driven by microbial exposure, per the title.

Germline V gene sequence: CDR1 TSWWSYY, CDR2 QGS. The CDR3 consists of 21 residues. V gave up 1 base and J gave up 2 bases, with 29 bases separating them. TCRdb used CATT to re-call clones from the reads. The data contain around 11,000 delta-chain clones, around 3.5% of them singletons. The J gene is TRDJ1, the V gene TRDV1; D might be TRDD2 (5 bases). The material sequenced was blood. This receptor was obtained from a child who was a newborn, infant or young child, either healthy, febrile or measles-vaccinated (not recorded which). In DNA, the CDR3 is TGTGCTCTTGGGGAACGGAAAGCTTCCAACCAACGCAGGATCGTGACCGATAAACTCATCTTT. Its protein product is CALGERKASNQRRIVTDKLIF.